The next 18 T cell receptor beta chains were all read from a single sample in a study of blood T cell repertoires in COVID-19 (dated by TCRdb to about 2020). Receptors were amplified or captured by the immunoSEQ multiplex PCR assay. What TCRdb holds here is the immuneACCESS table cut down to in-frame rearrangements. Part of the clones is not present; checked against another copy, under half of the missing clones reflect an unresolved V gene, and the others are unexplained. The sample table records over 65,000 clones; about 80% of these occur just once. Approximately 12% of the sample is in the top ten clones. Specimen: peripheral blood. The receptor set was obtained from a woman between 40 and 50 years old with active or convalescent COVID-19.

The rearrangement uses TRBV5-1 and TRBJ1-5, with TRBD1 matching 8 bases. The germline CDR1 and CDR2 sequences are SGHRS and YFSETQ. V gave up 4 bases and J gave up 6 bases; unmatched junction bases: 9. The CDR3 loop spans 15 amino acids. In nucleotides, the CDR3 is TGCGCCAGCAGCCCGGGACAGGCCAAAGGTCAGCCCCAGCATTTT. It yields the protein CASSPGQAKGQPQHF. The whole variable domain, remainder taken from reference TRBV5-1 and TRBJ1-5, is KAGVTQTPRYLIKTRGQQVTLSCSPISGHRSVSWYQQTPGQGLQFLFEYFSETQRNKGNFPGRFSGRQFSNSRSEMNVSTLELGDSALYLCASSPGQAKGQPQHFGDGTRLSIL.

The V call is TRBV7-2, the J call TRBJ2-3; no reliable D call. V lost 5 bases to trimming and J lost 1 base, with 10 bases between them. Germline assignment: CDR1 SGHTA and CDR2 FQGNSA. This CDR3 comprises 14 residues. CDR3 sequence: CASSTYEGTDTQYF. In DNA, the CDR3 is TGTGCCAGCAGCACATATGAGGGCACAGATACGCAGTATTTT.

This clone was seen once. The chain is built from TRBV29-1 and TRBJ1-2; maybe TRBD1 (6 bases). V was trimmed by 4 bases and J by 8 bases, leaving 14 bases between them. The CDR3 extends over 12 amino acids. Germline-derived CDR1 and CDR2 are SQVTM and ANQGSEA. The CDR3 is CSVGRGAQGYTF. CDR3 DNA: TGCAGCGTTGGTCGGGGGGCGCAGGGCTACACCTTC.

V usage is TRBV30 and J usage is TRBJ2-7; D is uncertain. Germline CDR1 reads GTSNPN; CDR2 reads SVGIG (reference sequence). V lost 2 bases, J lost 3 bases, and 11 bases lay in between. CDR3 size: 13 residues. This chain's CDR3 is CAWSPRSLYEQYF. DNA for the CDR3: TGTGCCTGGAGTCCAAGGAGCCTCTACGAGCAGTACTTC.

J is TRBJ2-3 and V is TRBV3-1 (or the pseudogene TRBV3-2), with D possibly being TRBD1 (6 bases). In germline, CDR1 is LGHDT, CDR2 YNNKEL (reference sequence). The CDR3 runs to 11 residues. V lost 4 bases and J 9 bases, leaving 8 bases between the germline ends. CDR3 in DNA: TGTGCCAGCAGCCGGGGGCGAACGCAGTATTTT. Amino acids: CASSRGRTQYF.

The chain links TRBV9 to TRBJ2-2, with D perhaps matching TRBD1 (5 bases). Per the germline V gene, CDR1 is SGDLS and CDR2 is YYNGEE. The CDR3 consists of 18 residues. V lost 0 bases, J lost 5 bases, and 20 bases lay in between. The CDR3 DNA follows: TGTGCCAGCAGCGTAGACTTCGACAGCCTAACGGCTACCGGGGAGCTGTTTTTT. Residues: CASSVDFDSLTATGELFF.

The count of this clone is one. The rearrangement links TRBV9 to TRBJ2-1; D is possibly TRBD1 (5 bases). This CDR3 is built from 15 residues. Per germline, CDR1 SGDLS and CDR2 YYNGEE. Trimming removed 0 bases at V and 5 bases at J, with 12 bases between. The CDR3 nucleotides read TGTGCCAGCAGCGTAGGGTCCAGGGTGAACAATGAGCAGTTCTTC. This gives the protein CASSVGSRVNNEQFF. Variable domain in full (rest from reference TRBV9 and TRBJ2-1): DSGVTQTPKHLITATGQRVTLRCSPRSGDLSVYWYQQSLDQGLQFLIQYYNGEERAKGNILERFSAQQFPDLHSELNLSSLELGDSALYFCASSVGSRVNNEQFFGPGTRLTVL.

This sequence joins TRBV21-1 and TRBJ2-7; TRBD2, the table's D call, lacks a check against the DNA. TRBV21-1 is reported as a pseudogene. This CDR3 is built from 17 residues. CDR3 amino acids: CASSTSLGSGGTYEQYF. The DNA for the CDR3 is TGTGCCAGCAGCACCTCCCTGGGGAGCGGGGGGACTTACGAGCAGTACTTC.

The chain is built from TRBV6-5 and TRBJ2-2; a possible D gene is TRBD1 (6 bases). Germline V gene data show CDR1 as MNHEY and CDR2 as SVGAGI. CDR3 length: 15 residues. V dropped 0 bases and J dropped 10 bases, with 15 bases sitting between them. CDR3 region: CASSYSWDTSAELFF. The CDR3 nucleotides read TGTGCCAGCAGTTACTCCTGGGACACTTCGGCGGAGCTGTTTTTT.

This chain uses TRBV4-3 with TRBJ1-4; TRBD1 matches 7 bases. The CDR3 is 16 residues long. The junction had 9 bases not matched to a gene; V was cut back by 0 bases and J by 8 bases. Germline CDR1 reads LGHNA; CDR2 reads YSLEER. CDR3 DNA sequence: TGCGCCAGCAGCCAAGATTTAAGCAGGGGGAGGGAAAAACTGTTTTTT. Protein: CASSQDLSRGREKLFF.

V and J are TRBV18 and TRBJ2-2; no clear D. Looked up from germline, CDR1 is KGHSH and CDR2 is LQKENI. The CDR3 is made up of 15 amino acids. The V end was cut by 3 bases, the J end by 2 bases, with 10 bases between. The CDR3 spells CASSPPGSNTGELFF. CDR3 nucleotide sequence: TGTGCCAGCTCACCGCCCGGGTCCAACACCGGGGAGCTGTTTTTT.

This chain joins TRBV10-3 and TRBJ2-7; D possibly corresponds to TRBD2 (5 bases). There are 13 residues in the CDR3. With 5 bases removed from V and 3 bases from J, the gap between germline ends came to 11 bases. Germline CDR1 ENHRY, CDR2 SYGVKD. The CDR3 DNA reads TGTGCCATCAGTAATCAACGGGACTACGAGCAGTACTTC. Protein product: CAISNQRDYEQYF.

This chain joins TRBV6-5 and TRBJ1-5; 12 bases match TRBD1. Unmatched junction bases numbered 5, after V lost 4 bases and J lost 4 bases. This CDR3 comprises 16 residues. The germline CDR1 and CDR2 sequences are MNHEY and SVGAGI. The CDR3 loop is CASSSGTGGENQPQHF. For the CDR3, the DNA is TGTGCCAGCAGTTCCGGGACAGGGGGCGAAAATCAGCCCCAGCATTTT.

This chain joins TRBV7-3 and TRBJ2-2; 10 nucleotides match TRBD1. The CDR3 extends over 18 amino acids. V lost 4 bases, J lost 7 bases, and 15 bases stayed unmatched. Germline assignment: CDR1 SGHTA and CDR2 FQGTGA. In DNA, the CDR3 is TGTGCCAGCAGCTCGAACATGCCCGGGACAGGGGTTATCGGGGAGCTGTTTTTT. This gives the protein CASSSNMPGTGVIGELFF. Full variable domain (missing parts from reference TRBV7-3 and TRBJ2-2): GAGVSQTPSNKVTEKGKYVELRCDPISGHTALYWYRQSLGQGPEFLIYFQGTGAADDSGLPNDRFFAVRPEGSVSTLKIQRTERGDSAVYLCASSSNMPGTGVIGELFFGEGSRLTVL.

The CDR3 region is CAWSSTRIEQFF. CDR3 sequence (DNA): TGTGCCTGGAGTTCGACTAGAATTGAGCAGTTCTTC. This chain connects TRBV30 to TRBJ2-1, with D possibly matching TRBD2 (6 bases). The V gene's germline CDR1 is GTSNPN and CDR2 SVGIG (reference sequence). V was cut by 2 bases and J by 9 bases, with 11 bases left in between. The CDR3 has 12 amino acids.

This chain connects TRBV7-8 to TRBJ2-7; 8 nucleotides match TRBD2. Germline lookup yields CDR1 SGHVS and CDR2 FQNEAQ. This CDR3 comprises 16 residues. The J segment lost 4 bases and the V segment lost 0 bases, leaving 8 bases of the junction unmatched. The CDR3 DNA follows: TGTGCCAGCAGCTTAGCCGGGGGGGGGAGTATTTACGAGCAGTACTTC. Translation: CASSLAGGGSIYEQYF.

The chain couples TRBV5-1 to TRBJ1-1; perhaps TRBD1 as D (6 bases). The CDR3 is made up of 14 amino acids. V was trimmed by 0 bases and J by 1 base, leaving 7 bases between them. The germline CDR1 and CDR2 sequences are SGHRS and YFSETQ. For the CDR3, the DNA is TGCGCCAGCAGCTTGGGACAGGCGAACACTGAAGCTTTCTTT. It specifies CASSLGQANTEAFF.

The V gene is TRBV6-5, the J gene TRBJ2-7; tentatively, D is TRBD2 (5 bases). Germline V CDR1 and CDR2: MNHEY, SVGAGI. With 8 bases removed from V and 5 bases from J, the gap between germline ends came to 13 bases. This CDR3 contains 12 residues. CDR3: CASLPRANEQYF. The DNA for the CDR3 is TGTGCCAGCCTACCGAGGGCCAACGAGCAGTACTTC.